One sample yielded the 18 T cell receptor beta chains listed below, sequenced in a study of cytomegalovirus exposure and HLA in healthy donors. The PCR employed 60 Vbeta primers together with 13 Jbeta primers. Profiled with immunoSEQ multiplex PCR; TCRdb holds only in-frame clones, not every one. This sample has 90,000 or so clones, with over 55% found just once. Specimen: PBMCs. The origin of the receptors is a young woman in good health and CMV-seropositive.

The chain uses TRBV11-2 and TRBJ1-1; D not resolved. The CDR3 is 12 amino acids. With 7 bases removed from V and 11 bases from J, the gap between germline ends came to 17 bases. The germline V gene has CDR1 SGHAT and CDR2 FQNNGV. Written as DNA, the CDR3 is TGTGCCAGCACGACGGTCCGGTCCGGGGCTTTCTTT. It specifies CASTTVRSGAFF.

The chain recombines TRBV27 with TRBJ2-1; TRBD1 agrees at 7 bases. The length of the CDR3 is 14 residues. V lost 4 bases and J lost 4; bases outside the gene matches: 4. CDR1 and CDR2 (germline): MNHEY, SMNVEV (reference sequence). CDR3 residues: CASSWDRTYNEQFF. CDR3 bases: TGTGCCAGCAGTTGGGACAGAACTTACAATGAGCAGTTCTTC.

The V call is TRBV18, the J call TRBJ2-7, with a weak D call TRBD1 (6 bases). CDR1 is KGHSH and CDR2 is LQKENI in the germline V gene. There are 12 residues in the CDR3. V gave up 4 bases and J gave up 5 bases, with 9 bases separating them. As DNA, the CDR3 is TGTGCCAGCTCACAACAGGGTAACGAGCAGTACTTC. Its translation is CASSQQGNEQYF.

Only a few counts were recorded for this clone. The chain employs TRBV7-2 and TRBJ1-5, with a tentative D call TRBD1 (6 bases). Looked up from germline, CDR1 is SGHTA and CDR2 is FQGNSA. V shed 7 bases and J shed 6 bases, with 19 bases lying between them. The length of the CDR3 is 15 residues. Here the CDR3 reads CASTIKGGESQPQHF. CDR3 bases: TGTGCCAGCACGATTAAAGGGGGAGAGAGTCAGCCCCAGCATTTT.

This chain links TRBV11-2 with TRBJ1-3; D gene unclear. CDR3 length equals 12 residues. Per germline, CDR1 SGHAT and CDR2 FQNNGV. V gave up 1 base and J gave up 7 bases, with 5 bases separating them. DNA for the CDR3: TGTGCCAGCAGCTTAGGAGGTAACACCATATATTTT. Translating it yields CASSLGGNTIYF.

About this clone: Mismatch with germline at one junction end may stem from a read error. Other DNA sequences from this sample encode an identical CDR3 as well. The chain couples TRBV7-7 to TRBJ2-2; 10 nucleotides match TRBD2. The CDR3 is 15 amino acids. The germline gives CDR1 SSHAT, CDR2 FNYEAQ (reference sequence). The CDR3 is CASSSSSGSTGELFF. The CDR3 bases are TGTGCTAGCAGCTCCTCTAGCGGGAGTACCGGGGAGCTATTTTTT.

The chain combines TRBV9 with TRBJ1-6; 7 positions match TRBD1. There are 18 residues in the CDR3. Per germline, CDR1 SGDLS and CDR2 YYNGEE. The V segment lost 0 bases and the J segment 3 bases; nucleotides outside the gene matches: 9. CDR3 residues: CASSVDPRGMSYNSPLHF. In DNA form, the CDR3 reads TGTGCCAGCAGCGTAGACCCCAGGGGGATGAGCTATAATTCACCCCTCCACTTT.

The chain recombines TRBV6-5 with TRBJ2-7, with 11 positions matching TRBD2. Trimming took 6 bases from V and 1 from J; bases not matched to a gene: 2. The CDR3 sequence is 14 residues long. The germline CDR1 and CDR2 sequences are MNHEY and SVGAGI. Here the CDR3 reads CASRGTSGSYEQYF. The CDR3 bases are TGTGCCAGCAGGGGGACTAGCGGTTCCTACGAGCAGTACTTC.

The rearrangement links TRBV27 to TRBJ2-1; 9 bases line up with TRBD1. V lost 10 bases, J lost 5 bases, and 15 bases stayed unmatched. This CDR3 has 16 residues. Germline V lookup: CDR1 MNHEY, CDR2 SMNVEV (reference sequence). This CDR3 reads CATLPLRTGEDNEQFF. Here the CDR3 DNA reads TGTGCCACCCTACCCTTACGGACAGGGGAGGACAATGAGCAGTTCTTC.

This chain links TRBV7-2 with TRBJ2-1; tentative D call: TRBD1 (6 bases). This CDR3 is built from 11 residues. Germline V gene lookup returns CDR1 SGHTA and CDR2 FQGNSA. V was cut by 4 bases and J by 12 bases, with 10 bases left in between. The CDR3 nucleotides read TGTGCCAGCAGCTCGGAGGACAGGCAGTTCTTC. As protein: CASSSEDRQFF.

The chain has TRBV6-5 and TRBJ1-2, with D tentatively TRBD1 (6 bases). The CDR3 totals 14 residues. Trimming shortened V by 0 bases and J by 8 bases, and 13 bases separated the two germline ends. Germline-derived CDR1 and CDR2 are MNHEY and SVGAGI. CDR3 nucleotides: TGTGCCAGCAGTTACTCGCGGGGGGCGACGGGCTACACCTTC. Protein sequence: CASSYSRGATGYTF.

This rearrangement joins TRBV30 to TRBJ2-1; 7 bases align to TRBD2. This CDR3 has 15 amino acids. The germline gives CDR1 GTSNPN, CDR2 SVGIG (reference sequence). V lost 1 base, J lost 5 bases, and 8 bases stayed unmatched. As DNA, the CDR3 is TGTGCCTGGAGTGGGTCTAGCGGTAAGAACAATGAGCAGTTCTTC. The encoded protein is CAWSGSSGKNNEQFF.

The chain carries TRBV9 and TRBJ2-6, with 7 bases identical to TRBD2. The CDR3 runs 14 residues. The V segment lost 0 bases and the J segment 9 bases; nucleotides outside the gene matches: 3. Looked up from germline, CDR1 is SGDLS and CDR2 is YYNGEE. CDR3 region: CASSVGGGHNVLTF. The CDR3 DNA is TGTGCCAGCAGCGTAGGCGGGGGTCACAACGTCCTGACTTTC.

The chain employs TRBV28 and TRBJ2-1; maybe TRBD2 (5 bases). The V gene lost 3 bases and the J gene lost 1 base, with 10 bases spanning the gap. Germline V CDR1 and CDR2: MDHEN, SYDVKM. This CDR3 has 15 amino acids. As DNA, the CDR3 is TGTGCCAGCAGTTTGAAGCGGAGTTCCTACAATGAGCAGTTCTTC. As protein: CASSLKRSSYNEQFF. The full variable domain, its missing parts supplied by reference TRBV28 and TRBJ2-1, is DVKVTQSSRYLVKRTGEKVFLECVQDMDHENMFWYRQDPGLGLRLIYFSYDVKMKEKGDIPEGYSVSREKKERFSLILESASTNQTSMYLCASSLKRSSYNEQFFGPGTRLTVL.

The V call is TRBV19, the J call TRBJ1-5; TRBD1 aligns across 7 bases. The V segment lost 0 bases and the J segment 7 bases; nucleotides outside the gene matches: 9. CDR1 and CDR2 from the germline V gene are LNHDA and SQIVND (reference sequence). This CDR3 is built from 16 residues. In DNA, the CDR3 is TGTGCCAGTAGTATAGATCTGACAGGGAAGTGGCAGCCCCAGCATTTT. Amino acids: CASSIDLTGKWQPQHF.

Only a few counts were recorded for this clone. The chain links TRBV5-4 to TRBJ2-7; 8 nucleotides match TRBD1. The V segment lost 4 bases and the J segment 6 bases; nucleotides outside the gene matches: 6. The CDR3 is 13 amino acids. Germline values: CDR1 SGHNT, CDR2 YYREEE (reference sequence). The CDR3 DNA reads as TGTGCCAGCAGCGCCAGGGGGCGCCCCGAGCAGTACTTC. It translates to CASSARGRPEQYF.

V usage is TRBV7-2 and J usage is TRBJ2-7, with D unresolved. The CDR3 totals 13 residues. Trimming stripped 1 base from V and 1 base from J, with 5 bases between. Germline CDR1 reads SGHTA; CDR2 reads FQGNSA. DNA for the CDR3: TGTGCCAGCAGCTTAGAACAATCCTACGAGCAGTACTTC. Protein sequence: CASSLEQSYEQYF.

This rearrangement joins TRBV7-9 to TRBJ2-1; 7 bases map to TRBD1. The germline gives CDR1 SEHNR, CDR2 FQNEAQ (reference sequence). J gave up 2 bases and V 5 bases, and 6 bases lay outside the gene matches. There are 15 residues in the CDR3. This CDR3 is CASSQTGSTYNEQFF. CDR3 bases: TGTGCCAGCAGCCAGACAGGGTCGACCTACAATGAGCAGTTCTTC.